This T cell receptor (beta chain) was profiled in a study of control samples from healthy donors and cancer patients. Method: immunoSEQ multiplex PCR; TCRdb's copy keeps in-frame clones and lacks some. Of more than 110,000 clones detected, more than 85% appear once; the ten largest clones hold around 10%. Germline V gives CDR1 DFQATT, CDR2 SNEGSKA (reference sequence). CDR3 length equals 11 residues. The gene calls are TRBV20-1 and TRBJ2-7; 9 bases agree with TRBD1. The sample was blood. This sequence was found in a woman aged 25 to 39 in good health. In DNA, the CDR3 is TGCAGCGCGGACAGGGGTTACGAGCAGTACTTC. It is translated as CSADRGYEQYF.